This section outlines one T cell receptor beta chain sequence together with its context. Naive CD8 cells, CD45RO-negative and positively selected for CCR7, excluded terminally differentiated effector memory CD45RA+ cells. Sequenced by immunoSEQ multiplex PCR; TCRdb stores in-frame clones only, minus some. The table includes hundreds of thousands of clones, more than 85% detected once. The sample originates from a study of shared clonotypes between healthy human individuals. The sample comprised naive CD8+ T cells sorted from blood. This sequence was found in a man aged 25-45 years in good health.

CDR3 residues: CASSFKVRGRDEQFF. CDR3 nucleotides: TGTGCCAGCAGTTTTAAAGTGAGGGGGAGGGATGAGCAGTTCTTC. The chain has TRBV28 and TRBJ2-1; tentatively, D is TRBD2 (7 bases). The CDR3 runs 15 residues. Germline CDR1 and CDR2: MDHEN and SYDVKM. V was shortened by 3 bases and J by 8 bases, with 17 bases between the two germline ends.